Here is one TCR beta chain with its context. What it binds is unknown. The sample belongs to a study of cytomegalovirus exposure and HLA in healthy donors. Germline V CDR1 and CDR2: SGHAT, FQNNGV. The CDR3 has 16 residues. V was clipped by 3 bases and J by 4 bases; unmatched bases: 7. Use of 60 Vbeta and 13 Jbeta primers characterized the PCR. Some clones are missing from TCRdb's copy, which holds only in-frame ones; the method was immunoSEQ multiplex PCR. The data hold around 140,000 clones, with 8.5% to 10% observed a single time. Study-wide points: A highly shared variant cluster was judged a likely technical artifact. The study carried out a later analysis of TCR beta sequences. It associated 16,951 of them with specific HLA alleles at a false discovery rate of 0.05.

The clonotype was recovered from a man aged 50-59 years in good health and CMV-seronegative. What was sequenced was PBMCs. The J gene is TRBJ2-5, the V gene TRBV11-2; 11 bases are shared with TRBD2. In nucleotides, the CDR3 is TGTGCCAGCAGCTTGCTAGCGGGGGGCTCTGGAGAGACCCAGTACTTC. It translates to CASSLLAGGSGETQYF.